The clone carrying this T cell receptor (beta chain) was detected a few times. Researchers report isolating at least 6.5 million PBMCs per sample. The data stem from a study of blood T cells in healthy people across ages. Trimming at V came to 6 bases and at J to 1 base, leaving 2 bases not matched to a gene. Germline CDR1 and CDR2: ENHRY and SYGVKD. CDR3 length equals 13 residues. The authors ran a second PCR of about 7 to 11 cycles using a sample-barcoded 5' primer and a J-beta primer mix. TCRdb independently ran MiXCR on the 5' RACE reads; one entry per CDR3 protein. The data contain some 1.5 million distinct CDR3 sequences, approximately 43% of them singletons.

The TCR originated in a woman aged 18 to 35 in good health. The V call is TRBV10-3, the J call TRBJ2-7, with TRBD1 matching 8 bases. Sequencing was carried out using blood. The CDR3 coding sequence is TGTGCCATCAGGGGGACAGGTTCCTACGAGCAGTACTTC. Translation: CAIRGTGSYEQYF.